What follows describes a single TCR beta chain. The sample originates from a study of cytomegalovirus exposure and HLA in healthy donors. 13 Jbeta primers and 60 Vbeta primers were used for the PCR. Some clones are missing from TCRdb's copy, which holds only in-frame ones; the method was immunoSEQ multiplex PCR. The sample includes roughly 140,000 clones, roughly 63% of them seen just once. V dropped 1 base and J dropped 5; count of bases not matched to a gene: 8. The CDR3 is 16 amino acids. CDR1 is SEHNR, CDR2 FQNEAQ, per germline (reference sequence). Sequencing was done on a sample of PBMCs. The chain links TRBV7-9 to TRBJ2-3; 8 bases fit TRBD2. The origin of this receptor is an older woman in good health and CMV-seropositive. CDR3 DNA: TGTGCCAGCAGCTTAGGGGGAGCGGGAGCGGAAGATACGCAGTATTTT. Translating it yields CASSLGGAGAEDTQYF.